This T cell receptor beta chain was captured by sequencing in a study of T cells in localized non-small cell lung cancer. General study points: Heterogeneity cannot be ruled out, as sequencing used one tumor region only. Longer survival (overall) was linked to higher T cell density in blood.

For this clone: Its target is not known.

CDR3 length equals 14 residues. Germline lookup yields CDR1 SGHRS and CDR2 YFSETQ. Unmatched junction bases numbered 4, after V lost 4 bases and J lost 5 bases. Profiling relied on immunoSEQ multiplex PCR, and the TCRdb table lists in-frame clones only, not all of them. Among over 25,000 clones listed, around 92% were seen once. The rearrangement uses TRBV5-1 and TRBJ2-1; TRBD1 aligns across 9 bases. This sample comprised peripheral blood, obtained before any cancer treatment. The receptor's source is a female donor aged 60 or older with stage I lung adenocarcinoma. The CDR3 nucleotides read TGCGCCAGCAGCCATGGACAGGGGAACAATGAGCAGTTCTTC. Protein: CASSHGQGNNEQFF. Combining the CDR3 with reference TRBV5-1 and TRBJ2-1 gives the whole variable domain KAGVTQTPRYLIKTRGQQVTLSCSPISGHRSVSWYQQTPGQGLQFLFEYFSETQRNKGNFPGRFSGRQFSNSRSEMNVSTLELGDSALYLCASSHGQGNNEQFFGPGTRLTVL.